The 2 T cell receptor beta chains presented below share a single source sample, sequenced in a study of response to subunit inactivated influenza vaccine. Using its own MiXCR run on the RT-PCR reads, TCRdb lists one record per CDR3 protein. The sample contains about 650,000 distinct CDR3 sequences, 11% to 15% of which appear only once. This sample comprised PBMCs from blood, obtained 14 to 15 days before vaccination. The receptors were sampled from a man aged 50-59 years who received an inactivated influenza vaccine.

In nucleotides, the CDR3 is TGTGCCTGGAATGACAGGCCGGTAAGGAATGAGCAGTTCTTC. Translation: CAWNDRPVRNEQFF. The V call is TRBV30, the J call TRBJ2-1, with a tentative D call TRBD1 (6 bases). Germline V gives CDR1 GTSNPN, CDR2 SVGIG (reference sequence). This CDR3 is 14 amino acids long. Trimming removed 4 bases from V and 7 bases from J, with 17 bases in between. Full variable domain (missing parts from reference TRBV30 and TRBJ2-1): SQTIHQWPATLVQPVGSPLSLECTVEGTSNPNLYWYRQAAGRGLQLLFYSVGIGQISSEVPQNLSASRPQDRQFILSSKKLLLSDSGFYLCAWNDRPVRNEQFFGPGTRLTVL.

This clonotype was found a few times. V is TRBV20-1 and J is TRBJ1-6; D might be TRBD1 (6 bases). Germline CDR1 and CDR2: DFQATT and SNEGSKA (reference sequence). Trimming took 0 bases from V and 5 from J, leaving 14 bases between them. The CDR3 loop spans 16 amino acids. The CDR3 region has the DNA TGCAGTGCTAGAGATCTGGGGCAGGGGAATAATTCACCCCTCCACTTT. Its protein product is CSARDLGQGNNSPLHF.